A single sample is the source of the 25 T cell receptor beta chains below, sequenced in a study of blood T cell repertoires in COVID-19. Some clones are missing from TCRdb's copy, which holds only in-frame ones; the method was immunoSEQ multiplex PCR. Of 250,000 to 300,000 clones in the sample, roughly nine tenths were seen once. The sequencing input was peripheral blood. The receptors originated from a woman aged 40 to 55 who had recovered from COVID-19.

The chain employs TRBV2 and TRBJ2-2; 9 bases fit TRBD2. CDR3 length: 15 amino acids. The V segment lost 6 bases and the J segment 0 bases; nucleotides outside the gene matches: 2. The germline CDR1 and CDR2 sequences are SNHLY and FYNNEI. CDR3 in amino acids: CASRAGGANTGELFF. The CDR3 DNA is TGTGCCAGCAGAGCGGGGGGAGCGAACACCGGGGAGCTGTTTTTT.

The chain employs TRBV7-9 and TRBJ1-5; 9 bases map to TRBD1. The CDR3 has 16 amino acids. CDR1 is SEHNR, CDR2 FQNEAQ, per germline (reference sequence). V lost 4 bases and J lost 0; bases outside the gene matches: 4. CDR3 region: CASSWGQGDSNQPQHF. Here the CDR3 DNA reads TGTGCCAGCAGCTGGGGACAGGGTGATAGCAATCAGCCCCAGCATTTT.

J is TRBJ2-3 and V is TRBV10-1; 8 positions match TRBD2. Germline V gene data show CDR1 as WNHNN and CDR2 as SYGVQD (reference sequence). This CDR3 comprises 16 residues. V was pared by 4 bases and J by 0 bases, with 6 bases of the junction left unmatched. DNA for the CDR3: TGCGCCAGCAGTGTTGGCGGGGGGAAAAGCACAGATACGCAGTATTTT. Translating gives CASSVGGGKSTDTQYF.

The J gene is TRBJ1-4, the V gene TRBV2; D gene ambiguous. The germline CDR1 and CDR2 sequences are SNHLY and FYNNEI. The CDR3 is 17 amino acids. V lost 8 bases to trimming and J lost 4 bases, with 23 bases between them. The CDR3 bases are TGTGCCAGCTCCTCACCCGAGACGGAGCGTTATAATGAAAAACTGTTTTTT. It specifies CASSSPETERYNEKLFF.

V is TRBV2 and J is TRBJ1-4; 10 bases are a match to TRBD1. Germline CDR1 SNHLY, CDR2 FYNNEI. The CDR3 extends over 14 amino acids. After removal of 6 bases from V and 8 bases from J, the junction contained 6 bases not matched to a gene. The CDR3: CASSETGGHEKLFF. In DNA, the CDR3 is TGTGCCAGCAGCGAGACAGGGGGCCACGAAAAACTGTTTTTT.

The rearrangement uses TRBV10-3 and TRBJ1-2, with D maybe TRBD1 (6 bases). Trimming took 8 bases from V and 2 from J, leaving 15 bases between them. The CDR3 totals 14 residues. From germline, CDR1 is ENHRY and CDR2 SYGVKD. The CDR3 is CAISRQDGNYGYTF. The CDR3 DNA follows: TGTGCCATCTCGAGACAGGACGGGAACTATGGCTACACCTTC.

This chain connects TRBV7-9 to TRBJ1-6; D is ambiguous. Germline CDR1 reads SEHNR; CDR2 reads FQNEAQ (reference sequence). This CDR3 spans 14 amino acids. V dropped 5 bases and J dropped 5 bases, with 10 bases sitting between them. The CDR3 loop is CASSPSTHNSPLHF. CDR3 sequence (DNA): TGTGCCAGCAGCCCCAGTACCCATAATTCACCCCTCCACTTT. Full variable domain (rest looked up from reference TRBV7-9 and TRBJ1-6): DTGVSQNPRHKITKRGQNVTFRCDPISEHNRLYWYRQTLGQGPEFLTYFQNEAQLEKSRLLSDRFSAERPKGSFSTLEIQRTEQGDSAMYLCASSPSTHNSPLHFGNGTRLTVT.

The V gene is TRBV28, the J gene TRBJ2-4; D may be TRBD1 (5 bases). V lost 4 bases and J lost 1, with 14 bases in between. Germline CDR1 and CDR2: MDHEN and SYDVKM. CDR3 length: 16 amino acids. The CDR3 DNA sequence: TGTGCCAGCAGTTCGTGGGGCGGAAAGGCCAAAAACATTCAGTACTTC. It encodes CASSSWGGKAKNIQYF.

This chain uses TRBV25-1 with TRBJ2-2; 9 bases are shared with TRBD1. CDR1 and CDR2 from the germline V gene are MGHDK and SYGVNS. This CDR3 has 18 residues. Germline trimming cut 6 bases from V and 7 bases from J; bases unmatched to any gene: 18. The CDR3, as DNA: TGTGCCAGCAGACCCTGGGGGACAGGGAGCAAAAAGGGCGGGGAGCTGTTTTTT. This encodes CASRPWGTGSKKGGELFF.

This clone has more than one count but fewer than ten. The chain couples TRBV5-1 to TRBJ2-3; perhaps TRBD2 as D (6 bases). CDR1 SGHRS and CDR2 YFSETQ come from the germline V gene. V lost 1 base and J 4 bases, leaving 13 bases between the germline ends. This CDR3 is built from 15 residues. CDR3 in DNA: TGCGCCAGCAGCTTGAACTTGCGGGAATCAGATACGCAGTATTTT. Residues: CASSLNLRESDTQYF.

The chain uses TRBV10-1 and TRBJ2-3; TRBD2 might be the D (6 bases). Germline V gene sequence: CDR1 WNHNN, CDR2 SYGVQD (reference sequence). The CDR3 extends over 14 amino acids. The germline V and J ends were trimmed by 6 bases and 3 bases, with 13 bases remaining between them. CDR3 protein: CASRRDFETDTQYF. The CDR3 nucleotides are TGCGCCAGCAGACGGGACTTCGAAACAGATACGCAGTATTTT.

The CDR3 loop reads CASSLARESYNEQFF. CDR3 nucleotides: TGTGCCAGCAGCTTAGCCCGGGAGTCCTACAATGAGCAGTTCTTC. The chain links TRBV7-6 to TRBJ2-1; a possible D gene is TRBD2 (6 bases). The ends were cut back, 0 bases at V and 1 base at J, with 7 bases in the middle. The V gene's germline CDR1 is SGHVS and CDR2 FNYEAQ. The CDR3 has 15 amino acids.

This chain uses TRBV30 with TRBJ2-2; TRBD1 matches 7 bases. The CDR3 sequence is 14 residues long. V dropped 4 bases and J dropped 3; count of bases not matched to a gene: 5. Per germline, CDR1 GTSNPN and CDR2 SVGIG (reference sequence). This CDR3 reads CAWKPGTDTGELFF. The CDR3 coding sequence is TGTGCCTGGAAACCAGGGACAGACACCGGGGAGCTGTTTTTT.

CDR3 residues: CASSKSGWSSYNEQFF. CDR3 DNA: TGTGCCAGCAGCAAATCAGGGTGGAGCTCCTACAATGAGCAGTTCTTC. The genes are TRBV7-2 and TRBJ2-1; the D gene is possibly TRBD1 (5 bases). The V end lost 5 bases, the J end lost 0 bases, and 14 bases lay between the germline ends. Germline V gene sequence: CDR1 SGHTA, CDR2 FQGNSA. This CDR3 is 16 amino acids long.

This chain links TRBV24-1 with TRBJ2-1, with a weak D call TRBD2 (6 bases). V shed 4 bases and J shed 2 bases, with 11 bases lying between them. Germline V gene data show CDR1 as KGHDR and CDR2 as SFDVKD. There are 15 residues in the CDR3. CDR3 loop: CATSESGGTYNEQFF. Here the CDR3 DNA reads TGTGCCACCAGTGAATCTGGCGGGACCTACAATGAGCAGTTCTTC.

The chain is built from TRBV27 and TRBJ2-2; 12 nucleotides match TRBD2. CDR1 and CDR2 (germline): MNHEY, SMNVEV (reference sequence). Trimming removed 5 bases from V and 0 bases from J; junction bases left unmatched: 7. The CDR3 is 18 amino acids. CDR3 amino acids: CASSPRTSGDPNTGELFF. CDR3 DNA sequence: TGTGCCAGCAGTCCACGGACTAGCGGGGACCCGAACACCGGGGAGCTGTTTTTT.

This rearrangement joins TRBV20-1 to TRBJ1-5; D remains ambiguous. The ends were cut back, 3 bases at V and 5 bases at J, with 8 bases in the middle. Germline lookup yields CDR1 DFQATT and CDR2 SNEGSKA (reference sequence). The CDR3 is 12 residues long. DNA of the CDR3: TGCAGTGCTAGTGAGCCGGATCAGCCCCAGCATTTT. Translation: CSASEPDQPQHF.

The chain uses TRBV15 and TRBJ2-6; a possible D gene is TRBD2 (5 bases). Per the germline V gene, CDR1 is LNHNV and CDR2 is YYDKDF (reference sequence). The CDR3 sequence is 16 residues long. Trimming cost V 0 bases and J 0 bases, with 6 bases left between them. The CDR3 region is CATSRDGISGANVLTF. The CDR3 bases are TGTGCCACCAGCAGAGACGGGATCTCTGGGGCCAACGTCCTGACTTTC. The variable domain in full, with the rest retrieved from reference TRBV15 and TRBJ2-6, is DAMVIQNPRYQVTQFGKPVTLSCSQTLNHNVMYWYQQKSSQAPKLLFHYYDKDFNNEADTPDNFQSRRPNTSFCFLDIRSPGLGDTAMYLCATSRDGISGANVLTFGAGSRLTVL.

J is TRBJ1-3 and V is TRBV11-2; D not certain. The CDR3 is 15 residues long. Germline V CDR1 and CDR2: SGHAT, FQNNGV. V lost 1 base and J 0 bases, leaving 7 bases between the germline ends. The CDR3 DNA follows: TGTGCCAGCAGCTTAGCTCCCTACTCTGGAAACACCATATATTTT. Protein sequence: CASSLAPYSGNTIYF.

This chain joins TRBV5-1 and TRBJ2-3, with D possibly matching TRBD2 (7 bases). This CDR3 is built from 15 residues. V shed 2 bases and J shed 4 bases, with 14 bases lying between them. Germline V gives CDR1 SGHRS, CDR2 YFSETQ. The CDR3 DNA is TGCGCCAGCAGCTTTGCGGGGGCCCGGTCAGATACGCAGTATTTT. Its translation: CASSFAGARSDTQYF.

The rearrangement uses TRBV10-3 and TRBJ1-1, with D possibly being TRBD1 (5 bases). CDR3 length equals 13 residues. V was clipped by 7 bases and J by 3 bases, with 12 bases between them. Germline V gene data show CDR1 as ENHRY and CDR2 as SYGVKD. This CDR3 reads CAITAGLDTEAFF. The CDR3 coding sequence is TGTGCCATCACAGCAGGGCTCGACACTGAAGCTTTCTTT.

A single count supports this clone. V and J are TRBV5-1 and TRBJ1-3; D is ambiguous. This CDR3 contains 15 residues. V was trimmed by 0 bases and J by 1 base, leaving 8 bases between them. Germline CDR1 and CDR2: SGHRS and YFSETQ. CDR3 sequence: CASSLDPESGNTIYF. The CDR3, as DNA: TGCGCCAGCAGCTTGGATCCTGAGTCTGGAAACACCATATATTTT.

This chain joins TRBV5-1 and TRBJ1-2; possible D gene TRBD1, 6 bases. Germline loops: CDR1 SGHRS, CDR2 YFSETQ. The CDR3 has 15 amino acids. Trimming cost V 0 bases and J 4 bases, with 13 bases left between them. Written as DNA, the CDR3 is TGCGCCAGCAGCTTGGAACAGGGACGGACCTATGGCTACACCTTC. The encoded protein is CASSLEQGRTYGYTF.

The gene calls are TRBV4-1 and TRBJ2-3; D possibly corresponds to TRBD2 (6 bases). CDR3 length equals 14 residues. Trimming cost V 4 bases and J 0 bases, with 8 bases left between them. Germline-derived CDR1 and CDR2 are MGHRA and YSYEKL. The DNA of the CDR3 is TGCGCCAGCAGCCCGGGACTTAGCACAGATACGCAGTATTTT. Its translation is CASSPGLSTDTQYF.

The rearrangement joins TRBV28 to TRBJ1-2; TRBD1 matches 7 bases. Germline CDR1 is MDHEN and CDR2 is SYDVKM. The ends lost 6 bases at V and 8 bases at J; junction bases unmatched: 21. This CDR3 has 17 amino acids. The CDR3 loop is CASRRSHMNRGWRGYTF. The CDR3 DNA sequence: TGTGCCAGCAGACGTAGCCACATGAACAGGGGCTGGCGAGGCTACACCTTC.